The 15 T cell receptor beta chains below come from one sample, sequenced in a study of blood T cell repertoires in COVID-19 (TCRdb year 2020). The method was the immunoSEQ multiplex PCR assay. TCRdb's version of the immuneACCESS table is confined to in-frame rearrangements and falls short of the full clone set. An unresolved V gene accounts for under half of the shortfall where checked; the remainder is of unknown origin. Across this sample there are 350,000 to 450,000 clones, with around 87% seen only once. The ten largest clonotypes hold over 2.5% of the sample. The sample consisted of peripheral blood. The receptor set was obtained from a human donor in a cohort sampled during active COVID-19.

The V gene is TRBV7-8, the J gene TRBJ2-5, with a weak D call TRBD2 (6 bases). The CDR3 is 17 amino acids. V lost 3 bases and J lost 5, with 22 bases in between. Germline-derived CDR1 and CDR2 are SGHVS and FQNEAQ. This CDR3 reads CASSFLDAGTARETQYF. DNA for the CDR3: TGTGCCAGCAGCTTTTTGGATGCGGGAACGGCAAGGGAGACCCAGTACTTC.

This chain connects TRBV5-6 to TRBJ2-1, with TRBD1 matching 7 bases. V was clipped by 4 bases and J by 7 bases; unmatched bases: 2. Germline CDR1 reads SGHDT; CDR2 reads YYEEEE. The CDR3 sequence is 12 residues long. The CDR3 DNA sequence: TGTGCCAGCAGCCCGACAGGGAATGAGCAGTTCTTC. Translated, it gives CASSPTGNEQFF.

This chain uses TRBV29-1 with TRBJ1-1; 9 bases map to TRBD1. V was clipped by 7 bases and J by 4 bases; unmatched bases: 13. This CDR3 comprises 15 residues. Germline CDR1 is SQVTM and CDR2 is ANQGSEA. The DNA for the CDR3 is TGCAGCGGGAGAACAGGGGGCATAGGGGGCACTGAAGCTTTCTTT. Protein product: CSGRTGGIGGTEAFF.

The V call is TRBV4-1, the J call TRBJ1-2; tentative D call: TRBD1 (5 bases). CDR1 is MGHRA and CDR2 is YSYEKL in the germline V gene. The ends were cut back, 1 base at V and 2 bases at J, with 11 bases in the middle. This CDR3 comprises 15 residues. CDR3 in DNA: TGCGCCAGCAGCCAAGGACCAGGGAAAAACTATGGCTACACCTTC. Translating gives CASSQGPGKNYGYTF.

V is TRBV25-1 and J is TRBJ1-4, with D maybe TRBD1 (5 bases). Germline V gene data show CDR1 as MGHDK and CDR2 as SYGVNS. Trimming cost V 0 bases and J 12 bases, with 26 bases left between them. This CDR3 has 18 amino acids. This CDR3 is CASSEYHMGLHTKEQLFF. The CDR3, as DNA: TGTGCCAGCAGTGAATATCACATGGGGCTCCATACGAAAGAGCAACTGTTTTTT.

The chain couples TRBV2 to TRBJ2-3, with TRBD2 identical over 9 bases. With 3 bases clipped from V and 3 bases from J, the junction kept 4 bases outside the gene matches. Germline V gene sequence: CDR1 SNHLY, CDR2 FYNNEI. The length of the CDR3 is 15 residues. The CDR3: CASSDGTSFTDTQYF. The CDR3 DNA follows: TGTGCCAGCAGTGACGGGACTAGCTTTACAGATACGCAGTATTTT.

The chain couples TRBV5-1 to TRBJ2-7, with 8 bases matching TRBD1. Germline V gene sequence: CDR1 SGHRS, CDR2 YFSETQ. The CDR3 is made up of 14 amino acids. J lost 2 bases, V lost 4 bases, and 5 bases had no gene match. The CDR3 bases are TGCGCCAGCAGCGGGGGACAGGAGCCCTACGAGCAGTACTTC. Translated, it gives CASSGGQEPYEQYF.

This clone was observed a single time. The rearrangement joins TRBV3-1 (or the pseudogene TRBV3-2) to TRBJ2-1; TRBD1 matches at 8 bases. Germline V gene lookup returns CDR1 LGHDT and CDR2 YNNKEL (reference sequence). J was trimmed by 7 bases and V by 4 bases; bases with no gene match: 12. The CDR3 is 16 residues long. In DNA, the CDR3 is TGTGCCAGCAGCCTAGCAGGACAGGGAGGCATAAATGAGCAGTTCTTC. As protein: CASSLAGQGGINEQFF.

This chain uses TRBV19 with TRBJ2-3; possibly TRBD2 for D (5 bases). CDR3 length equals 13 residues. The ends were cut back, 0 bases at V and 5 bases at J, with 6 bases in the middle. CDR1 and CDR2 from the germline V gene are LNHDA and SQIVND (reference sequence). The CDR3 DNA is TGTGCCAGTAGTATAGACCGGGGAGATACGCAGTATTTT. It encodes CASSIDRGDTQYF.

The rearrangement uses TRBV27 and TRBJ2-3; maybe TRBD1 (6 bases). The V end lost 4 bases, the J end lost 7 bases, and 12 bases lay between the germline ends. Germline values: CDR1 MNHEY, CDR2 SMNVEV (reference sequence). The CDR3 has 13 amino acids. CDR3 sequence (DNA): TGTGCCAGCAGTTCGACAGGTTACCATACGCAGTATTTT. Residues: CASSSTGYHTQYF.

The rearrangement uses TRBV4-2 and TRBJ2-1; tentatively, D is TRBD2 (5 bases). The CDR3 is 17 residues long. V lost 3 bases and J lost 5, with 20 bases in between. The germline V gene encodes CDR1 LGHNA and CDR2 YNFKEQ. The CDR3 reads CASSQFPDSTDDNEQFF. The CDR3 nucleotides are TGTGCCAGCAGCCAGTTCCCGGACTCGACGGACGACAATGAGCAGTTCTTC.

The genes are TRBV5-1 and TRBJ1-1; maybe TRBD1 (5 bases). The length of the CDR3 is 15 residues. With 0 bases removed from V and 6 bases from J, the gap between germline ends came to 15 bases. Looked up from germline, CDR1 is SGHRS and CDR2 is YFSETQ. For the CDR3, the DNA is TGCGCCAGCAGCTTGGCTTCAGGGTTGATGGCTGAAGCTTTCTTT. Encoded protein: CASSLASGLMAEAFF.

V and J are TRBV28 and TRBJ1-2; D gene uncertain. From germline, CDR1 is MDHEN and CDR2 SYDVKM. This CDR3 contains 14 residues. V was clipped by 3 bases and J by 6 bases, with 14 bases between them. This chain's CDR3 is CASSLSLVSNGYTF. The CDR3 DNA reads TGTGCCAGCAGTTTGTCCTTAGTCTCAAATGGCTACACCTTC.

The J gene is TRBJ1-5, the V gene TRBV28, with TRBD1 as a possible D gene (6 bases). Trimming removed 7 bases from V and 0 bases from J, with 10 bases in between. CDR1 MDHEN and CDR2 SYDVKM come from the germline V gene. This CDR3 is built from 14 residues. CDR3 amino acids: CASKGTFSNQPQHF. DNA for the CDR3: TGTGCCAGCAAGGGGACATTTAGCAATCAGCCCCAGCATTTT.

The V call is TRBV6-5, the J call TRBJ1-1; 9 bases match TRBD1. With 4 bases clipped from V and 4 bases from J, the junction kept 4 bases outside the gene matches. The CDR3 is 14 amino acids. From germline, CDR1 is MNHEY and CDR2 SVGAGI. The CDR3: CASSSRDRVTEAFF. The CDR3 nucleotides are TGTGCCAGCAGTTCCCGGGACAGGGTCACTGAAGCTTTCTTT.